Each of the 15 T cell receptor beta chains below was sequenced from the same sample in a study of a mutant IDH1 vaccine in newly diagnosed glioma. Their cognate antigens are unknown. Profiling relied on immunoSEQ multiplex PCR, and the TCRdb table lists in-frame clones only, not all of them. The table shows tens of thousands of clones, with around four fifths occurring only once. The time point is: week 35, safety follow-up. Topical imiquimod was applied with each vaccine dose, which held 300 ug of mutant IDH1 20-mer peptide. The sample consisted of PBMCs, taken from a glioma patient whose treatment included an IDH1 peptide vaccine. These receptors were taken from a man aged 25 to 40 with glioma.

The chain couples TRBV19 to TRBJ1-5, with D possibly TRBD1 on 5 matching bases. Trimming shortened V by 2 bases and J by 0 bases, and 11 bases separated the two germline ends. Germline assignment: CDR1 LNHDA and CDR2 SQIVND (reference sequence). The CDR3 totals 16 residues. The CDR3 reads CASSITGSYSNQPQHF. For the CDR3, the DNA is TGTGCCAGTAGTATAACAGGCTCTTATAGCAATCAGCCCCAGCATTTT.

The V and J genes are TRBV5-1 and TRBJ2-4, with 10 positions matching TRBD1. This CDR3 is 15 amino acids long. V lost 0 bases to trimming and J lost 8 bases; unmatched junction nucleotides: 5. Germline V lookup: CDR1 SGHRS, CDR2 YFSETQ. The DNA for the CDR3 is TGCGCCAGCAGCTTGGTGACAGGGGGCTTGGACATTCAGTACTTC. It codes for CASSLVTGGLDIQYF.

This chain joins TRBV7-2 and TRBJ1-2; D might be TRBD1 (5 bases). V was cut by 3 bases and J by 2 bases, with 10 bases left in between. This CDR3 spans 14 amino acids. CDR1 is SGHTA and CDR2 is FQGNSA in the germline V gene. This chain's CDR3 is CASSLLPGNYGYTF. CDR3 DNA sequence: TGTGCCAGCAGCTTGCTTCCAGGGAACTATGGCTACACCTTC.

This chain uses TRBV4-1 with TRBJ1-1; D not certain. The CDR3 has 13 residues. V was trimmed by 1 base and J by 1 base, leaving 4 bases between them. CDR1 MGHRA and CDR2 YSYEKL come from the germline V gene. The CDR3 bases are TGCGCCAGCAGCCAAGGGTCGAACACTGAAGCTTTCTTT. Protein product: CASSQGSNTEAFF.

CDR3 region: CASSLEGSYEQYF. DNA for the CDR3: TGCGCCAGCAGCTTGGAGGGGAGCTACGAGCAGTACTTC. The chain joins TRBV5-1 to TRBJ2-7; D tentatively fits TRBD1 or TRBD2 (5 bases each). Germline V gene lookup returns CDR1 SGHRS and CDR2 YFSETQ. The CDR3 loop spans 13 amino acids. Trimming took 0 bases from V and 3 from J, leaving 7 bases between them.

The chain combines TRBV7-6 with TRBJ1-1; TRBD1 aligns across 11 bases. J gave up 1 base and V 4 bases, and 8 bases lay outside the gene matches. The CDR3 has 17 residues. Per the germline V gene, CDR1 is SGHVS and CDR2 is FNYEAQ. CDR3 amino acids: CASSSRTGGTRNTEAFF. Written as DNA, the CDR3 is TGTGCCAGCAGCTCTCGGACAGGGGGCACAAGGAACACTGAAGCTTTCTTT.

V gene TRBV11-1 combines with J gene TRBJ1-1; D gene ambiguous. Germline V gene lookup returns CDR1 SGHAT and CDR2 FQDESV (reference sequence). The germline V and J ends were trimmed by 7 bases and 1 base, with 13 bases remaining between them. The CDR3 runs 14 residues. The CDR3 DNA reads TGTGCCAGCATCCCTGTGGCAGGGAACACTGAAGCTTTCTTT. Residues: CASIPVAGNTEAFF.

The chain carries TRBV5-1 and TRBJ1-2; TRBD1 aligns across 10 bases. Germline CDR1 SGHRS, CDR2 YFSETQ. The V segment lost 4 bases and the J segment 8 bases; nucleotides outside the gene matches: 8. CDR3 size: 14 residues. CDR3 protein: CASSPGQGLGGYTF. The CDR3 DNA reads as TGCGCCAGCAGCCCGGGACAGGGGCTGGGAGGCTACACCTTC.

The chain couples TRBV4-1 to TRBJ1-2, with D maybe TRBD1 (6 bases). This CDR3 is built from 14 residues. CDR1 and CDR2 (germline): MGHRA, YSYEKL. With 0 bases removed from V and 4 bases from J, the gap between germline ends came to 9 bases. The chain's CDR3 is CASSQEWTVYGYTF. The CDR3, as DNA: TGCGCCAGCAGCCAAGAGTGGACAGTCTATGGCTACACCTTC.

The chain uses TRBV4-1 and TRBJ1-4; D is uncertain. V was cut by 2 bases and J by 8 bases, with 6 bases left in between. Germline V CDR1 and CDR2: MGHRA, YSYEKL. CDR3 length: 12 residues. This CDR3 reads CASSQRVEKLFF. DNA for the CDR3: TGCGCCAGCAGCCAACGGGTCGAAAAACTGTTTTTT.

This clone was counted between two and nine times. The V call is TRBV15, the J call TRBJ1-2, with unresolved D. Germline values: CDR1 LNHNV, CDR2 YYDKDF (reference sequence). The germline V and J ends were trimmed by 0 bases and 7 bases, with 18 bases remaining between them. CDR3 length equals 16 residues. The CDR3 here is CATSRDRVGLSGGYTF. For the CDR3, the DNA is TGTGCCACCAGCAGAGATAGGGTTGGCTTGAGTGGTGGCTACACCTTC.

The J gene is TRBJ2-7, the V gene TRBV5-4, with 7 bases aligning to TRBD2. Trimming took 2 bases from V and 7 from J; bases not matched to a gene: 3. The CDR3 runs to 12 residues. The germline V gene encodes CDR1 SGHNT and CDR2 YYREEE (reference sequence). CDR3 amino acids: CASSFGRGEQYF. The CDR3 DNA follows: TGTGCCAGCAGCTTTGGGCGGGGGGAGCAGTACTTC.

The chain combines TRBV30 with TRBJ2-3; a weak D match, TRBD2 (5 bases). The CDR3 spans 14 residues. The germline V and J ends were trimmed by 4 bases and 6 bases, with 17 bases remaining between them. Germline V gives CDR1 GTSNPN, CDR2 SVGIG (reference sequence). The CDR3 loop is CAWNPGASSDTQYF. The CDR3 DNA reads TGTGCCTGGAATCCAGGCGCTAGCTCGGATACGCAGTATTTT.

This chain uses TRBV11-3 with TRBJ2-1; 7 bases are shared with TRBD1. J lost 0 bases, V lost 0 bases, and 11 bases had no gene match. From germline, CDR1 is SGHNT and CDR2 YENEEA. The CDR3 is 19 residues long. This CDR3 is CASSLDVVWTGNSYNEQFF. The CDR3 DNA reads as TGTGCCAGCAGCTTAGATGTGGTTTGGACAGGCAACTCCTACAATGAGCAGTTCTTC. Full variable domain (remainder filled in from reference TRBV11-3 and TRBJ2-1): EAGVVQSPRYKIIEKKQPVAFWCNPISGHNTLYWYLQNLGQGPELLIRYENEEAVDDSQLPKDRFSAERLKGVDSTLKIQPAELGDSAVYLCASSLDVVWTGNSYNEQFFGPGTRLTVL.

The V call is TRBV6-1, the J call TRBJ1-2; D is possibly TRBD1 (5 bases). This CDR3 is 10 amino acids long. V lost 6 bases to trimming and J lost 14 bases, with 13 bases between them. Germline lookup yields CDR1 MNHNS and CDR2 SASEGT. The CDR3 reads CASRDRDYTF. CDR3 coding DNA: TGTGCCAGCAGGGACCGGGACTATACCTTC.